The 8 T cell receptor beta chains presented below share a single source sample, sequenced in a study of shared T cell receptors in the human thymus. Clones were sequenced by immunoSEQ multiplex PCR, and TCRdb holds only the in-frame ones, with some missing. Of about 660,000 clones listed, approximately 88% are singletons. The same sample was also studied in work on human thymus T cells.

Sequencing input: thymocytes. The receptor source for this set is a boy under three years old with a congenital heart defect.

This chain's CDR3 is CASGLVETSDTDTQYF. The CDR3 coding sequence is TGTGCTAGTGGTTTGGTAGAGACTAGCGACACAGATACGCAGTATTTT. The J gene is TRBJ2-3, the V gene TRBV12-5, with 8 bases lining up with TRBD2. The CDR3 is made up of 16 amino acids. V dropped 0 bases and J dropped 2; count of bases not matched to a gene: 4. Germline values: CDR1 LGHNT, CDR2 FRNRAP.

This rearrangement joins TRBV5-6 to TRBJ2-1, with a possible D match to TRBD1 (5 bases). V lost 0 bases to trimming and J lost 8 bases, with 21 bases between them. Germline CDR1 and CDR2: SGHDT and YYEEEE. The CDR3 length is 17 residues. DNA of the CDR3: TGTGCCAGCAGCTTGGATTTGCAGGGTTGGTCGTTGGATGAGCAGTTCTTC. It is translated as CASSLDLQGWSLDEQFF.

The V and J genes are TRBV6-4 and TRBJ2-2; 10 bases are a match to TRBD1. V shed 4 bases and J 0 bases; nucleotides not matched to a gene: 2. The CDR3 is 16 amino acids. The germline V gene encodes CDR1 MRHNA and CDR2 SNTAGT. CDR3 DNA: TGTGCCAGCAGTGCCGGACAGGGGGCGAACACCGGGGAGCTGTTTTTT. Its protein product is CASSAGQGANTGELFF.

This sequence joins TRBV6-4 and TRBJ1-5; 7 nucleotides line up with TRBD1. This CDR3 spans 15 amino acids. V was pared by 6 bases and J by 2 bases, with 7 bases of the junction left unmatched. The germline CDR1 and CDR2 sequences are MRHNA and SNTAGT. DNA of the CDR3: TGTGCCAGCAGGATAACAGGGGATGGCAATCAGCCCCAGCATTTT. It yields the protein CASRITGDGNQPQHF.

This clone was counted only a few times. The chain has TRBV27 and TRBJ2-2; TRBD2 matches at 13 bases. CDR1 and CDR2 (germline): MNHEY, SMNVEV (reference sequence). V lost 2 bases and J lost 1; bases outside the gene matches: 7. The CDR3 covers 19 residues. As DNA, the CDR3 is TGTGCCAGCAGTTTACACCCCGGGACTAGCGGGGTGAACACCGGGGAGCTGTTTTTT. It codes for CASSLHPGTSGVNTGELFF.

A single count supports this clone. DNA of the CDR3: TGTGCCAGCAGCTTATGGAGCGCCACCTACGAGCAGTACTTC. Residues: CASSLWSATYEQYF. V usage is TRBV7-2 and J usage is TRBJ2-7, with unresolved D. The CDR3 spans 14 residues. The V gene lost 2 bases and the J gene lost 2 bases, with 10 bases spanning the gap. The germline gives CDR1 SGHTA, CDR2 FQGNSA.

This chain uses TRBV4-2 with TRBJ2-7, with D perhaps matching TRBD2 (5 bases). The germline CDR1 and CDR2 sequences are LGHNA and YNFKEQ. The CDR3 totals 15 residues. The V end lost 1 base, the J end lost 0 bases, and 10 bases lay between the germline ends. The CDR3 DNA reads TGTGCCAGCAGCCAAGCTGGTGGGAGCTCCTACGAGCAGTACTTC. Its protein product is CASSQAGGSSYEQYF.

The CDR3 DNA reads TGTGCCAGCAGCGACTTGGATAGGTTTGGCGAGCAGTACTTC. The encoded protein is CASSDLDRFGEQYF. The chain joins TRBV6-1 to TRBJ2-5, with D hard to call. The end of the DNA is better explained by TRBJ2-7, so the J call may be wrong. Germline V gene sequence: CDR1 MNHNS, CDR2 SASEGT. The CDR3 covers 14 residues.